A single TCR beta chain is shown here with its context. The data belong to a study of blood T cell repertoires in COVID-19. Turning to the study itself: The United States, Italy and Spain provided the acute and convalescent COVID-19 samples. T cells, B-cell-depleted T cells, or PBMCs provided the cDNA or gDNA that served as material.

The V gene's germline CDR1 is MNHEY and CDR2 SVGAGI. The V segment lost 6 bases and the J segment 4 bases; nucleotides outside the gene matches: 5. This CDR3 is 14 amino acids long. Using immunoSEQ multiplex PCR, the repertoire was profiled, and TCRdb retains in-frame clones only, with some absent. The sample shows hundreds of thousands of clones, roughly 86% of them seen only once. V gene TRBV6-5 combines with J gene TRBJ1-2, with 10 positions matching TRBD1. The sequenced sample consisted of peripheral blood. The TCR comes from a woman over 75 with COVID-19, enrolled during active disease. CDR3 in DNA: TGTGCCAGCAGGGGACAGGGGCGGCTCTATGGCTACACCTTC. Its protein is CASRGQGRLYGYTF.